This T cell receptor beta chain was identified during a study of OX40 agonist ivuxolimab in advanced cancers. TCRdb keeps only in-frame clones here, not all; method: immunoSEQ multiplex PCR. Seen here are 90,000 to 100,000 clones, nearly 90% observed once, and the top ten hold 0.3% to 0.4%. CDR1 is SQVTM, CDR2 ANQGSEA, per germline. This CDR3 contains 13 residues. Between the trimmed V and J ends, which lost 2 bases and 5 bases, there was a span of 13 bases. The receptor's source is an adult with an advanced solid tumor such as melanoma, head and neck, liver or kidney cancer. Sequencing was performed on CD4+ or CD8+ T cells sorted from blood, taken in a trial of the OX40 agonist ivuxolimab. The rearrangement links TRBV29-1 to TRBJ2-7; possible D gene TRBD1, 6 bases. CDR3 sequence: CSVETIQGNEQYF. As DNA, the CDR3 is TGCAGCGTTGAAACCATACAGGGAAACGAGCAGTACTTC.